Listed here are 29 T cell receptor beta chains from one sample, sequenced in a study of blood T cell repertoires in COVID-19. Clones were sequenced by immunoSEQ multiplex PCR, and TCRdb holds only the in-frame ones, with some missing. Among 180,000 or so clones listed, less than 90% were seen once. The sequenced material came from peripheral blood. These receptors were collected from a woman aged 60-75 years with COVID-19, enrolled during active disease.

The chain joins TRBV7-6 to TRBJ1-1; the match to TRBD1 covers 7 bases. The CDR3 is 15 amino acids. Germline V lookup: CDR1 SGHVS, CDR2 FNYEAQ. V was pared by 2 bases and J by 6 bases, with 9 bases of the junction left unmatched. CDR3: CASSLSHRGGAEAFF. The DNA for the CDR3 is TGTGCCAGCAGCTTATCGCACAGGGGAGGAGCTGAAGCTTTCTTT.

The chain employs TRBV24-1 and TRBJ2-3; TRBD1 aligns across 7 bases. From germline, CDR1 is KGHDR and CDR2 SFDVKD. J lost 2 bases, V lost 9 bases, and 10 bases had no gene match. The CDR3 has 15 residues. In DNA form, the CDR3 reads TGTGCCACCCGGCGAGGACAGGCTTTCACAGATACGCAGTATTTT. Residues: CATRRGQAFTDTQYF.

This chain links TRBV5-8 with TRBJ2-5; 12 bases match TRBD1. Trimming removed 5 bases from V and 5 bases from J; junction bases left unmatched: 10. This CDR3 region has 16 residues. Germline V gene sequence: CDR1 SGHTS, CDR2 YDEGEE. The DNA of the CDR3 is TGTGCCAGCAGTTTCCCGGGACAGGGGGCAGGGGAGACCCAGTACTTC. Its translation is CASSFPGQGAGETQYF.

The sample holds a few counts of this clone. V is TRBV24-1 and J is TRBJ2-3; TRBD2 agrees at 8 bases. The CDR3 totals 17 residues. Germline V gene lookup returns CDR1 KGHDR and CDR2 SFDVKD. The J segment lost 4 bases and the V segment lost 1 base, leaving 9 bases of the junction unmatched. The CDR3 DNA reads as TGTGCCACCAGTGATTTCGGAGCGGGAGTGGGTGCAGATACGCAGTATTTT. This encodes CATSDFGAGVGADTQYF.

The chain uses TRBV27 and TRBJ2-5; TRBD1 matches 7 bases. The junction had 9 bases not matched to a gene; V was cut back by 6 bases and J by 2 bases. This CDR3 spans 15 amino acids. In germline, CDR1 is MNHEY, CDR2 SMNVEV (reference sequence). CDR3 in amino acids: CASSYRGDGQETQYF. In DNA form, the CDR3 reads TGTGCCAGCAGCTACAGGGGAGATGGGCAAGAGACCCAGTACTTC.

V usage is TRBV6-5 and J usage is TRBJ1-1; D is uncertain. This CDR3 comprises 16 residues. From germline, CDR1 is MNHEY and CDR2 SVGAGI. V gave up 0 bases and J gave up 0 bases, with 11 bases separating them. CDR3 DNA sequence: TGTGCCAGCAGTTACTCGATAACAGTTATGAACACTGAAGCTTTCTTT. The encoded protein is CASSYSITVMNTEAFF.

Concerning this clone itself: The sample carries other DNA sequences with the same CDR3. This chain joins TRBV9 and TRBJ2-7; D perhaps matches TRBD1 (5 bases). Deletions cut 0 bases from V and 4 bases from J, with 11 bases between. The CDR3 length is 14 residues. CDR1 is SGDLS, CDR2 YYNGEE, per germline. CDR3 loop: CASSVAAGLYEQYF. The CDR3 DNA follows: TGTGCCAGCAGCGTAGCAGCAGGGTTGTACGAGCAGTACTTC.

The rearrangement links TRBV25-1 to TRBJ1-5, with no clear D. The CDR3 has 15 amino acids. V was cut by 1 base and J by 1 base, with 8 bases left in between. Germline CDR1 MGHDK, CDR2 SYGVNS. DNA for the CDR3: TGTGCCAGCAGTGAATTAGGAGGGAGCAATCAGCCCCAGCATTTT. Its translation is CASSELGGSNQPQHF.

This clone was observed a handful of times. V gene TRBV3-1 (or the pseudogene TRBV3-2) combines with J gene TRBJ2-3; 10 bases align to TRBD2. V was pared by 0 bases and J by 3 bases, with 9 bases of the junction left unmatched. The CDR3 spans 18 residues. Germline lookup yields CDR1 LGHDT and CDR2 YNNKEL (reference sequence). CDR3 coding DNA: TGTGCCAGCAGCCAAGATCACCCTAGCGGGAGATTTACAGATACGCAGTATTTT. Protein: CASSQDHPSGRFTDTQYF.

The CDR3 DNA follows: TGTGCCAGCTCACCTCTCGACAGAAACACTGAAGCTTTCTTT. Its translation is CASSPLDRNTEAFF. V and J are TRBV18 and TRBJ1-1; D possibly corresponds to TRBD1 (5 bases). Deletions cut 3 bases from V and 2 bases from J, with 10 bases between. CDR1 is KGHSH and CDR2 is LQKENI in the germline V gene. This CDR3 spans 14 amino acids.

The chain is built from TRBV5-1 and TRBJ1-5; 8 bases are shared with TRBD1. Trimming removed 7 bases from V and 5 bases from J; junction bases left unmatched: 11. Germline V CDR1 and CDR2: SGHRS, YFSETQ. This CDR3 spans 15 amino acids. The CDR3 coding sequence is TGCGCCAGCTCAACCGGGGGACAGGTCGATCAGCCCCAGCATTTT. It specifies CASSTGGQVDQPQHF.

This chain uses TRBV10-3 with TRBJ2-3; D might be TRBD1 (6 bases). V was shortened by 7 bases and J by 2 bases, with 16 bases between the two germline ends. CDR3 length: 15 residues. Looked up from germline, CDR1 is ENHRY and CDR2 is SYGVKD. CDR3 sequence reads: CAITGGPMPTDTQYF. The CDR3 DNA follows: TGTGCCATCACTGGGGGCCCCATGCCCACAGATACGCAGTATTTT.

This clone showed up just once. This chain links TRBV9 with TRBJ1-6; tentatively, D is TRBD1 (5 bases). Germline V gene sequence: CDR1 SGDLS, CDR2 YYNGEE. V lost 5 bases to trimming and J lost 7 bases, with 10 bases between them. This CDR3 has 13 amino acids. CDR3 amino acids: CASSRQGNSPLHF. The CDR3 nucleotides read TGTGCCAGCAGTCGGCAGGGAAATTCACCCCTCCACTTT.

This clone was observed a single time. The chain uses TRBV20-1 and TRBJ2-7; unclear D gene. Trimming removed 6 bases from V and 3 bases from J, with 6 bases in between. In germline, CDR1 is DFQATT, CDR2 SNEGSKA (reference sequence). This CDR3 has 10 amino acids. The CDR3 bases are TGCAGTGCCCTGAGCTACGAGCAGTACTTC. This codes for CSALSYEQYF.

V usage is TRBV7-2 and J usage is TRBJ1-4, with TRBD1 matching over 8 bases. The V gene's germline CDR1 is SGHTA and CDR2 FQGNSA. Losses at the gene ends were 3 bases for V and 10 bases for J; bases not matched to a gene: 7. The CDR3 is 14 amino acids. In DNA, the CDR3 is TGTGCCAGCAGCTTCTCTGGACAGGGCGGAAAACTGTTTTTT. It encodes CASSFSGQGGKLFF.

This clone was observed a single time. The chain carries TRBV27 and TRBJ2-1; TRBD1 agrees at 9 bases. V gave up 6 bases and J gave up 4 bases; unmatched junction bases: 7. Germline CDR1 and CDR2: MNHEY and SMNVEV (reference sequence). This CDR3 comprises 15 residues. The CDR3 region is CASSSGQGGYNEQFF. In DNA form, the CDR3 reads TGTGCCAGCAGCTCGGGACAGGGAGGTTACAATGAGCAGTTCTTC.

This chain uses TRBV7-6 with TRBJ2-2; D is perhaps TRBD1 (5 bases). Germline V gene lookup returns CDR1 SGHVS and CDR2 FNYEAQ. CDR3 length equals 18 residues. V shed 1 base and J shed 0 bases, with 15 bases lying between them. The CDR3 coding sequence is TGTGCCAGCAGCTTAGAAGTGCGGACAAGCACGAACACCGGGGAGCTGTTTTTT. Translation gives CASSLEVRTSTNTGELFF.

The chain links TRBV28 to TRBJ1-2; 12 positions agree with TRBD1. The CDR3 is made up of 15 amino acids. CDR1 and CDR2 from the germline V gene are MDHEN and SYDVKM. Trimming removed 5 bases from V and 8 bases from J; junction bases left unmatched: 9. The CDR3 loop reads CASSPPGQGAHGYTF. In DNA form, the CDR3 reads TGTGCCAGCAGTCCACCGGGACAGGGGGCGCACGGCTACACCTTC.

This clone was observed a handful of times. Other nucleotide sequences in the sample specify the same CDR3. The genes are TRBV27 and TRBJ2-1, with D unresolved. The V end was cut by 3 bases, the J end by 0 bases, with 6 bases between. The germline CDR1 and CDR2 sequences are MNHEY and SMNVEV (reference sequence). This CDR3 contains 14 residues. CDR3 loop: CASSLASSYNEQFF. CDR3 coding DNA: TGTGCCAGCAGTTTGGCTAGCTCCTACAATGAGCAGTTCTTC.

Note on this clone: In the same sample, other DNA sequences code for this CDR3. The chain recombines TRBV24-1 with TRBJ1-5; TRBD1 might be the D (6 bases). The CDR3 totals 16 residues. From germline, CDR1 is KGHDR and CDR2 SFDVKD. The V gene lost 2 bases and the J gene lost 3 bases, with 13 bases spanning the gap. DNA of the CDR3: TGTGCCACCAGTGATTCAGGCAGGGGAAACAATCAGCCCCAGCATTTT. Amino acid sequence: CATSDSGRGNNQPQHF.

V gene TRBV2 combines with J gene TRBJ1-2, with 9 positions matching TRBD1. Trimming cost V 8 bases and J 7 bases; bases outside gene matches: 11. Germline V gene data show CDR1 as SNHLY and CDR2 as FYNNEI. The CDR3 totals 14 residues. Written as DNA, the CDR3 is TGTGCCAGCCCATGGGCGACAGGGGGAAGTGGCTACACCTTC. The encoded protein is CASPWATGGSGYTF.

The CDR3 nucleotides are TGTGCCAGCAGCGTTAGGGCGGACTTTAATGAGCAGTTCTTC. As protein: CASSVRADFNEQFF. The chain uses TRBV9 and TRBJ2-1; weak D call: TRBD2 (5 bases). This CDR3 has 14 residues. The germline V gene has CDR1 SGDLS and CDR2 YYNGEE. Trimming cost V 2 bases and J 7 bases, with 13 bases left between them.

The count of this clone is one. This chain links TRBV19 with TRBJ2-2, with TRBD1 identical over 8 bases. J lost 5 bases, V lost 7 bases, and 15 bases had no gene match. This CDR3 is 17 amino acids long. Germline V gives CDR1 LNHDA, CDR2 SQIVND (reference sequence). The CDR3, as DNA: TGTGCCAGTACCCGGGCAGACAGGGGCGGGTGGACCGGGGAGCTGTTTTTT. Its translation: CASTRADRGGWTGELFF.

Written as DNA, the CDR3 is TGTGCCAGCAGCTTGGTCGTGACAGGGGGCGGCGAGCAGTACTTC. Translating gives CASSLVVTGGGEQYF. The gene calls are TRBV5-6 and TRBJ2-7, with 10 bases matching TRBD1. The V gene end was trimmed by 0 bases and the J gene end by 6 bases; junction bases not matched to a gene: 6. Per the germline V gene, CDR1 is SGHDT and CDR2 is YYEEEE. The CDR3 has 15 residues.

The V gene is TRBV6-5, the J gene TRBJ1-1; no reliable D call. Germline lookup yields CDR1 MNHEY and CDR2 SVGAGI. The CDR3 extends over 14 amino acids. V lost 2 bases to trimming and J lost 7 bases, with 14 bases between them. The CDR3 DNA sequence: TGTGCCAGCAGTTACCCCTCGGGAGTCGTTGAAGCTTTCTTT. Translated: CASSYPSGVVEAFF.

The chain combines TRBV18 with TRBJ1-1, with a tentative D call TRBD1 (6 bases). In germline, CDR1 is KGHSH, CDR2 LQKENI. This CDR3 is 14 amino acids long. V was pared by 4 bases and J by 4 bases, with 13 bases between. CDR3: CASSQLSGVTEAFF. The CDR3 DNA is TGTGCCAGCTCACAACTGTCAGGGGTCACTGAAGCTTTCTTT. The entire variable domain, with the rest obtained from reference TRBV18 and TRBJ1-1, is as follows: NAGVMQNPRHLVRRRGQEARLRCSPMKGHSHVYWYRQLPEEGLKFMVYLQKENIIDESGMPKERFSAEFPKEGPSILRIQQVVRGDSAAYFCASSQLSGVTEAFFGQGTRLTVV.

The chain has TRBV11-2 and TRBJ2-3; D is perhaps TRBD1 (7 bases). The V end lost 1 base, the J end lost 6 bases, and 11 bases lay between the germline ends. This CDR3 has 14 amino acids. In germline, CDR1 is SGHAT, CDR2 FQNNGV. The DNA of the CDR3 is TGTGCCAGCAGCTTAGGCGGAGGGGGCGATACGCAGTATTTT. Residues: CASSLGGGGDTQYF.

The V call is TRBV7-2, the J call TRBJ2-1; TRBD2 matches 10 bases. Trimming at V came to 3 bases and at J to 5 bases, leaving 4 bases not matched to a gene. CDR3 size: 15 residues. The germline gives CDR1 SGHTA, CDR2 FQGNSA. This CDR3 reads CASSFSGRPHNEQFF. The DNA for the CDR3 is TGTGCCAGCAGCTTTAGCGGGAGGCCCCACAATGAGCAGTTCTTC.

The rearrangement joins TRBV28 to TRBJ2-7; TRBD1 aligns across 8 bases. V lost 1 base and J lost 0; bases outside the gene matches: 8. The CDR3 spans 17 residues. Germline CDR1 and CDR2: MDHEN and SYDVKM. This CDR3 is CASSLSRTGIVSYEQYF. The DNA for the CDR3 is TGTGCCAGCAGTTTATCTCGGACAGGGATCGTCTCCTACGAGCAGTACTTC.